In this sample, the clone carrying this TCR beta chain turned up many times. Uncontrolled infection, other autoimmune disease, pregnancy and lactation each barred patients from inclusion. With 0 bases clipped from V and 9 bases from J, the junction kept 10 bases outside the gene matches. From germline, CDR1 is MNHEY and CDR2 SVGAGI. The CDR3 is 15 amino acids. This specimen comes from a study of T cells in Graves' hyperthyroidism and ophthalmopathy. Amplification of TCR beta CDR3 regions used RNA as the template. The primer set for the first-round RT-PCR of the TCR CDR3 was HTBI. TCRdb fed the multiplex PCR reads into MiXCR, producing one record per CDR3 protein. The table shows approximately 210,000 distinct CDR3 sequences, with under 20% occurring only once.

The chain recombines TRBV6-5 with TRBJ2-7; 8 positions match TRBD2. The TCR comes from a man aged 45-65 years with Graves' hyperthyroidism. Sequenced material: blood. The CDR3, as DNA: TGTGCCAGCAGTTACTCGTCGGGGGGGGGCTTTGTGCAGTACTTC. Its translation is CASSYSSGGGFVQYF.